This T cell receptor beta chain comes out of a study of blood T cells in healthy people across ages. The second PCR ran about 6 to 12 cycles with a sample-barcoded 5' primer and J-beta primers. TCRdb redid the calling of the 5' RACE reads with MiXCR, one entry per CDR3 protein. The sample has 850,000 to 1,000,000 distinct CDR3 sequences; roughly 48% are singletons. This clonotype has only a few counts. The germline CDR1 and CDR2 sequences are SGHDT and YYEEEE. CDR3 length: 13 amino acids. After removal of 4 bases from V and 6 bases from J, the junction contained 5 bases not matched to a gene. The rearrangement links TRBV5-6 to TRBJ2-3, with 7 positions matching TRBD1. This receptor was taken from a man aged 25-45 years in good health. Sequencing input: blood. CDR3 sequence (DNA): TGTGCCAGCAGCCTGACAGGGAGCGATACGCAGTATTTT. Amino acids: CASSLTGSDTQYF.